A selection of T cell receptor beta chains follows, all from one sample in a study of blood T cell repertoires in COVID-19. Data came from immunoSEQ multiplex PCR; TCRdb stores just in-frame clones and leaves some out. The repertoire consists of hundreds of thousands of clones, with 75% to 95% occurring once and the leading ten covering about 1.9%. Sequences were obtained from PBMCs or T cells enriched from blood (not recorded which). The origin of the receptors is a woman younger than 30 who had recovered from COVID-19. Each CDR3 is given with its conserved first and last residue. Fields, in order: CDR3 DNA, CDR3 protein, J gene, V gene, D gene, clone size. The D gene is left open where the match is weak. The size entry is marked missing in some rows and otherwise reads once, few, many or a size class.

TGTGCCAGCAGCCCCGGGACAGGGAAGAACGAGCAGTACTTC	CASSPGTGKNEQYF	TRBJ2-7	TRBV9	TRBD1	-
TGTGCCAGAACCCTCCCCACTGACACCGGGGAGCTGTTTTTT	CARTLPTDTGELFF	TRBJ2-2	TRBV5-3	-	-
TGTGCCAGCAGCCAAGAGGTAGCGGCCACAGATACGCAGTATTTT	CASSQEVAATDTQYF	TRBJ2-3	TRBV3-1/TRBV3-2	-	-
TGTGCCACCTCGGGGGGAATGAACACCGGGGAGCTGTTTTTT	CATSGGMNTGELFF	TRBJ2-2	TRBV24-1	TRBD2	-
TGTGCCAGCGCGGGTGTCAGACCGGTGGGTTCACCCCTCCACTTT	CASAGVRPVGSPLHF	TRBJ1-6	TRBV28	-	once
TGCGCCAGCAGCTTCGGGGATTCACCCCTCCACTTT	CASSFGDSPLHF	TRBJ1-6	TRBV5-1	-	once
TGTGCCAGCAGTCGCGCTACTCGGGGACAAGAGACCCAGTACTTC	CASSRATRGQETQYF	TRBJ2-5	TRBV6-5	-	-
TGTGCCAGCAGTTTTCAGGACAGGGTCGTTGGCTACACCTTC	CASSFQDRVVGYTF	TRBJ1-2	TRBV28	TRBD1	-
TGTGCCAGCAGCTCGGGACAGGGTAGCACAGATACGCAGTATTTT	CASSSGQGSTDTQYF	TRBJ2-3	TRBV28	TRBD1	once
TGTGCCAGCAGTTTCGATGACAGGGGGCCGGAGCAGTACTTC	CASSFDDRGPEQYF	TRBJ2-7	TRBV28	TRBD1	-